What follows are 32 T cell receptor beta chains derived from one specimen sequenced in a study of shared T cell receptors in the human thymus. TCRdb's table, derived via immunoSEQ multiplex PCR, lists solely in-frame clones and lacks some. This table has hundreds of thousands of clones, about 80% appearing once. The same data also contributed to another study, on human thymus T cells.

Input material: thymocytes. These receptors were taken from a boy under two years old with a congenital heart defect.

The V gene is TRBV5-1, the J gene TRBJ2-1; the D gene is possibly TRBD2 (5 bases). The ends were cut back, 4 bases at V and 7 bases at J, with 12 bases in the middle. CDR3 length: 13 amino acids. Germline CDR1 is SGHRS and CDR2 is YFSETQ. CDR3 bases: TGCGCCAGCAGCCTGCGTTTAGCGAATGAGCAGTTCTTC. Translated: CASSLRLANEQFF.

This chain uses TRBV4-3 with TRBJ2-7; weak D call: TRBD1 (6 bases). The CDR3 contains 16 residues. The V and J ends lost 0 bases and 1 base respectively, with 13 bases between them. Germline CDR1 is LGHNA and CDR2 is YSLEER. The chain's CDR3 is CASSQDPGVVSYEQYF. The CDR3 bases are TGCGCCAGCAGCCAAGACCCAGGGGTTGTGTCCTACGAGCAGTACTTC.

The CDR3 region is CASSLPPGFNQPQHF. DNA for the CDR3: TGTGCCAGCAGTTTACCCCCGGGGTTCAATCAGCCCCAGCATTTT. The chain uses TRBV27 and TRBJ1-5; no clear D. The CDR3 extends over 15 amino acids. V gave up 2 bases and J gave up 3 bases, with 11 bases separating them. CDR1 is MNHEY and CDR2 is SMNVEV in the germline V gene (reference sequence).

This rearrangement joins TRBV27 to TRBJ2-1, with TRBD2 matching 8 bases. The CDR3 sequence is 17 residues long. The germline V gene encodes CDR1 MNHEY and CDR2 SMNVEV (reference sequence). The ends lost 5 bases at V and 0 bases at J; junction bases unmatched: 9. CDR3 nucleotides: TGTGCCAGCAGTCCCCCACCCGGGACTAGCTCCTACAATGAGCAGTTCTTC. Protein product: CASSPPPGTSSYNEQFF.

The chain links TRBV6-5 to TRBJ2-3, with 7 bases fitting TRBD2. Looked up from germline, CDR1 is MNHEY and CDR2 is SVGAGI. The CDR3 sequence is 16 residues long. The trim removed 2 bases at V and 4 bases at J, leaving 9 bases unmatched. This CDR3 reads CASSYLVAGAADTQYF. CDR3 nucleotides: TGTGCCAGCAGTTACCTCGTTGCGGGAGCAGCAGATACGCAGTATTTT.

The chain combines TRBV7-9 with TRBJ2-7; no definite D call. The CDR3 totals 18 residues. V lost 1 base and J lost 0, with 19 bases in between. Germline CDR1 SEHNR, CDR2 FQNEAQ (reference sequence). The chain's CDR3 is CASSLVKTKEYFSYEQYF. The CDR3 region has the DNA TGTGCCAGCAGCTTAGTCAAGACAAAAGAGTACTTCTCCTACGAGCAGTACTTC.

The chain joins TRBV15 to TRBJ2-7; no clear D. The germline V gene has CDR1 LNHNV and CDR2 YYDKDF (reference sequence). V shed 4 bases and J shed 5 bases, with 12 bases lying between them. This CDR3 spans 13 amino acids. The CDR3 region is CATSTDCRDEQYF. Written as DNA, the CDR3 is TGTGCCACCAGCACTGACTGTCGGGACGAGCAGTACTTC.

V gene TRBV7-6 combines with J gene TRBJ2-7; D may be TRBD2 (5 bases). The CDR3 consists of 15 residues. V lost 5 bases and J 4 bases, leaving 18 bases between the germline ends. Germline CDR1 reads SGHVS; CDR2 reads FNYEAQ. In DNA form, the CDR3 reads TGTGCCAGCAGCCTGTACGGGCTAGCAGATTACGAGCAGTACTTC. Translation: CASSLYGLADYEQYF.

The table lists this clone with a few counts. This chain joins TRBV5-5 and TRBJ2-7; TRBD2 matches 7 bases. Trimming at V came to 3 bases and at J to 2 bases, leaving 5 bases not matched to a gene. The germline V gene has CDR1 SGHKS and CDR2 YYEKEE (reference sequence). CDR3 length: 14 residues. The CDR3 coding sequence is TGTGCCAGCAGCTACGCTAGCGGAGCCTACGAGCAGTACTTC. Its translation is CASSYASGAYEQYF.

The chain joins TRBV11-1 to TRBJ2-3; 7 bases fit TRBD1. Trimming removed 2 bases from V and 6 bases from J; junction bases left unmatched: 8. The CDR3 has 15 residues. Germline CDR1 reads SGHAT; CDR2 reads FQDESV (reference sequence). The CDR3 is CASSLIWTGWDTQYF. In DNA form, the CDR3 reads TGTGCCAGCAGCTTAATTTGGACAGGTTGGGATACGCAGTATTTT.

The chain couples TRBV7-2 to TRBJ2-7; no firm D call. This CDR3 contains 13 residues. CDR1 and CDR2 (germline): SGHTA, FQGNSA. V lost 1 base and J lost 3, with 7 bases in between. CDR3 in DNA: TGTGCCAGCAGCTTAGACGCTAGCTACGAGCAGTACTTC. Amino acids: CASSLDASYEQYF.

CDR3: CASSLKPGQGFSYEQYF. The CDR3 DNA reads TGCGCCAGCAGCTTGAAACCGGGACAGGGGTTCTCCTACGAGCAGTACTTC. This chain uses TRBV5-1 with TRBJ2-7; 10 bases align to TRBD1. This CDR3 comprises 17 residues. J gave up 0 bases and V 1 base, and 7 bases lay outside the gene matches. Germline V CDR1 and CDR2: SGHRS, YFSETQ.

The rearrangement uses TRBV29-1 and TRBJ1-1; D unclear. Germline CDR1 is SQVTM and CDR2 is ANQGSEA. The CDR3 loop spans 14 amino acids. V lost 6 bases and J lost 7, with 21 bases in between. The CDR3 region has the DNA TGCAGCGTCCCACGGGAGGAAAAAAAGGATGAAGCTTTCTTT. It codes for CSVPREEKKDEAFF.

The chain links TRBV19 to TRBJ2-3; weak D call: TRBD1 (6 bases). There are 18 residues in the CDR3. Germline lookup yields CDR1 LNHDA and CDR2 SQIVND (reference sequence). V was pared by 0 bases and J by 3 bases, with 19 bases between. CDR3 protein: CASSIEETAQGRTDTQYF. The CDR3 nucleotides read TGTGCCAGTAGTATAGAAGAGACAGCCCAGGGGCGGACAGATACGCAGTATTTT.

This clone was counted a few times. V is TRBV15 and J is TRBJ2-7; 7 bases are shared with TRBD2. Germline trimming cut 0 bases from V and 1 base from J; bases unmatched to any gene: 6. The germline V gene has CDR1 LNHNV and CDR2 YYDKDF (reference sequence). The CDR3 runs to 16 residues. The CDR3 here is CATSRDIVGRSYEQYF. CDR3 bases: TGTGCCACCAGCAGAGATATCGTCGGGAGGTCCTACGAGCAGTACTTC.

Comments on this clone: This sample also contains other DNA sequences that code for the same CDR3. The chain joins TRBV5-4 to TRBJ2-7; 7 bases are a match to TRBD2. Germline V gives CDR1 SGHNT, CDR2 YYREEE (reference sequence). The CDR3 has 14 residues. V was pared by 0 bases and J by 4 bases, with 4 bases of the junction left unmatched. Here the CDR3 reads CASSLGGRTYEQYF. For the CDR3, the DNA is TGTGCCAGCAGCTTGGGCGGGAGAACATACGAGCAGTACTTC.

This sequence joins TRBV28 and TRBJ2-1; the D gene is possibly TRBD1 (6 bases). This CDR3 spans 14 amino acids. The germline CDR1 and CDR2 sequences are MDHEN and SYDVKM. V was trimmed by 3 bases and J by 5 bases, leaving 11 bases between them. The CDR3 region has the DNA TGTGCCAGCAGTTTCCCTGACAGGAACAATGAGCAGTTCTTC. Translation gives CASSFPDRNNEQFF.

This rearrangement joins TRBV6-5 to TRBJ2-7, with TRBD2 as a possible D gene (5 bases). V was clipped by 5 bases and J by 0 bases, with 14 bases between them. The CDR3 length is 15 residues. Germline assignment: CDR1 MNHEY and CDR2 SVGAGI. CDR3 coding DNA: TGTGCCAGCAGTGGTAATAGCGTGAGCTCCTACGAGCAGTACTTC. Translation gives CASSGNSVSSYEQYF.

This chain connects TRBV11-3 to TRBJ2-2, with D tentatively TRBD2 (5 bases). V lost 4 bases and J 5 bases, leaving 11 bases between the germline ends. This CDR3 spans 14 amino acids. Germline V gives CDR1 SGHNT, CDR2 YENEEA. DNA of the CDR3: TGTGCCAGCAGCTCCCGGGGAAAGACCGGGGAGCTGTTTTTT. Protein: CASSSRGKTGELFF.

The chain links TRBV5-1 to TRBJ1-4; possible D gene TRBD1, 6 bases. Germline V gene sequence: CDR1 SGHRS, CDR2 YFSETQ. V was clipped by 2 bases and J by 5 bases, with 13 bases between them. The CDR3 is made up of 15 amino acids. The CDR3 DNA is TGCGCCAGCAGCTTTACAGGGCACCCGAATGAAAAACTGTTTTTT. It translates to CASSFTGHPNEKLFF.

The gene calls are TRBV19 and TRBJ1-1; 7 bases are a match to TRBD1. V dropped 3 bases and J dropped 4; count of bases not matched to a gene: 11. The CDR3 is 16 amino acids. The germline gives CDR1 LNHDA, CDR2 SQIVND (reference sequence). The CDR3 loop reads CASSIPGQESATEAFF. DNA of the CDR3: TGTGCCAGTAGTATCCCCGGACAGGAGTCGGCCACTGAAGCTTTCTTT. Drawing the rest from reference TRBV19 and TRBJ1-1, the complete variable domain is DGGITQSPKYLFRKEGQNVTLSCEQNLNHDAMYWYRQDPGQGLRLIYYSQIVNDFQKGDIAEGYSVSREKKESFPLTVTSAQKNPTAFYLCASSIPGQESATEAFFGQGTRLTVV.

The rearrangement links TRBV27 to TRBJ2-7; weak D call: TRBD2 (6 bases). Germline values: CDR1 MNHEY, CDR2 SMNVEV (reference sequence). The V and J ends lost 3 bases and 5 bases respectively, with 14 bases between them. The CDR3 runs 14 residues. CDR3 residues: CASSFGGDPDEQYF. The CDR3 nucleotides are TGTGCCAGCAGTTTCGGCGGGGACCCCGACGAGCAGTACTTC.

The chain combines TRBV19 with TRBJ1-5; tentatively, D is TRBD1 (5 bases). V gave up 5 bases and J gave up 2 bases, with 13 bases separating them. The CDR3 covers 15 residues. The germline V gene encodes CDR1 LNHDA and CDR2 SQIVND (reference sequence). CDR3 region: CASSYDSRCNQPQHF. The DNA for the CDR3 is TGTGCCAGTAGTTACGACAGTAGGTGCAATCAGCCCCAGCATTTT.

The chain joins TRBV5-5 to TRBJ2-5, with 11 bases identical to TRBD2. Losses at the gene ends were 5 bases for V and 1 base for J; bases not matched to a gene: 7. The CDR3 extends over 16 amino acids. The germline CDR1 and CDR2 sequences are SGHKS and YYEKEE (reference sequence). The CDR3: CASSPGLAVLQETQYF. CDR3 DNA sequence: TGTGCCAGCAGTCCGGGACTAGCGGTGCTCCAAGAGACCCAGTACTTC.

The V call is TRBV4-1, the J call TRBJ2-5; TRBD2 aligns across 15 bases. Looked up from germline, CDR1 is MGHRA and CDR2 is YSYEKL. This CDR3 has 15 amino acids. Trimming removed 6 bases from V and 10 bases from J; junction bases left unmatched: 9. The CDR3 bases are TGCGCCAGCAGACACCCGGGACTAGCGGGAGGATGCCAGTACTTC. It encodes CASRHPGLAGGCQYF.

The V gene is TRBV23-1, the J gene TRBJ1-5, with D hard to call. TRBV23-1 is annotated as an ORF whose role is uncertain. The CDR3 spans 15 residues. V was clipped by 0 bases and J by 3 bases, with 9 bases between them. CDR3: CASSQSREHNQPQHF. The CDR3 DNA reads as TGCGCCAGCAGTCAATCGAGGGAGCACAATCAGCCCCAGCATTTT.

V usage is TRBV5-1 and J usage is TRBJ2-7; perhaps TRBD1 as D (7 bases). Germline CDR1 and CDR2: SGHRS and YFSETQ. The CDR3 length is 14 residues. V shed 4 bases and J shed 4 bases, with 15 bases lying between them. In nucleotides, the CDR3 is TGCGCCAGCAGCGAGGAGGGGGCCTTATACGAGCAGTACTTC. This sequence encodes CASSEEGALYEQYF.

The chain uses TRBV6-4 and TRBJ1-1; possible D gene TRBD1, 5 bases. V gave up 4 bases and J gave up 7 bases, with 13 bases separating them. CDR1 MRHNA and CDR2 SNTAGT come from the germline V gene. This CDR3 is 13 amino acids long. CDR3 protein: CASSGRGGGEAFF. The CDR3 nucleotides read TGTGCCAGCAGTGGCCGCGGGGGGGGTGAAGCTTTCTTT.

The chain is built from TRBV6-4 and TRBJ2-5, with TRBD1 matching 11 bases. The J segment lost 1 base and the V segment lost 2 bases, leaving 0 bases of the junction unmatched. The CDR3 is 15 amino acids. The germline CDR1 and CDR2 sequences are MRHNA and SNTAGT. CDR3 DNA sequence: TGTGCCAGCAGTGACGGGACAGGGGGCCAAGAGACCCAGTACTTC. Encoded protein: CASSDGTGGQETQYF.

This clone was observed a few times. The chain uses TRBV5-6 and TRBJ1-2; TRBD1 agrees at 8 bases. This CDR3 has 13 residues. Germline-derived CDR1 and CDR2 are SGHDT and YYEEEE. Trimming at V came to 5 bases and at J to 8 bases, leaving 8 bases not matched to a gene. The CDR3 sequence is CASRATGARGYTF. The CDR3 DNA is TGTGCCAGCAGGGCGACAGGGGCGCGGGGCTACACCTTC.

This clone was detected only a few times. The chain uses TRBV27 and TRBJ1-2, with D possibly TRBD1 on 5 matching bases. Germline values: CDR1 MNHEY, CDR2 SMNVEV (reference sequence). The V gene lost 5 bases and the J gene lost 4 bases, with 23 bases spanning the gap. The CDR3 runs to 17 residues. Here the CDR3 reads CASSPNTRLGGIYGYTF. DNA of the CDR3: TGTGCCAGCAGTCCGAATACGAGACTCGGGGGGATCTATGGCTACACCTTC.

This chain joins TRBV29-1 and TRBJ2-5, with D hard to call. CDR3 length: 16 amino acids. Deletions cut 7 bases from V and 4 bases from J, with 25 bases between. Germline values: CDR1 SQVTM, CDR2 ANQGSEA. The CDR3 here is CSAYKGAALEGETQYF. The CDR3, as DNA: TGCAGCGCATACAAAGGAGCAGCCCTAGAAGGAGAGACCCAGTACTTC.